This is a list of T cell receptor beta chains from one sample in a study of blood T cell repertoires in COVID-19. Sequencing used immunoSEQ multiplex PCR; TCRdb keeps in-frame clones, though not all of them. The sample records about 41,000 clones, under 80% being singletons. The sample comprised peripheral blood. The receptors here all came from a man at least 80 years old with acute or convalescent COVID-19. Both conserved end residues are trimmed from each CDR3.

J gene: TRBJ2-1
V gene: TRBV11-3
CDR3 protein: ASSLGPPGSYNEQF

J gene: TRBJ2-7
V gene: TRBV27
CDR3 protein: ASSPLVESGGYEQY

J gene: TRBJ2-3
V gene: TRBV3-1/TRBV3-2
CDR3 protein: ASSLTERGPQY

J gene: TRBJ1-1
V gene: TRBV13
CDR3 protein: ASSLAAGGTEAF

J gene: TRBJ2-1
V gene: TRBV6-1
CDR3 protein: ASSESRTSGHNEQF

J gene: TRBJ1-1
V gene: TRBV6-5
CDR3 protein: ASRDRGNTEAF

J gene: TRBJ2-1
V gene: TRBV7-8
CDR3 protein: ASSYKTVYNEQF

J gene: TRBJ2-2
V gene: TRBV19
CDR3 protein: ASSLLGRRNTGELF

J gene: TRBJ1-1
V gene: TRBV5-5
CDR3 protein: ASSPPLGLNTEAF

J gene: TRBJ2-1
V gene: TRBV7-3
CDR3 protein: ASSLTTTSGTYNEQF

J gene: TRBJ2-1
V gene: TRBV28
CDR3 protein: ASSLVAGGTNEQF

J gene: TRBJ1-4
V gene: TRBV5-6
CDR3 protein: ASSAYRGLGEKLF

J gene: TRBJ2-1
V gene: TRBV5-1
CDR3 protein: ASSSTTDRGEQF

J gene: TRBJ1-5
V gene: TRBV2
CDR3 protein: ASSSDSSHQPQH

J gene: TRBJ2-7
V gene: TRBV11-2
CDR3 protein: ASSFREPYEQY

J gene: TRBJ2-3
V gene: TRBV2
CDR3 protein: ACALTDTQY

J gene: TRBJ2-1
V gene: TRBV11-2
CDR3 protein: ASSLPTSGILF